This passage covers 22 T cell receptor beta chains from one sample sequenced in a study of shared clonotypes between healthy human individuals. Assay: immunoSEQ multiplex PCR; the TCRdb copy retains only in-frame clones and omits some. The sample holds about 120,000 clones; around 65% are singletons and the top ten take under 25%. Sequenced: memory CD8+ T cells sorted from blood. The subset: CD45RO+ cells pooled with CCR7-negative TemRA cells. The receptors stem from a woman aged 30 to 39 in good health.

This clone was detected many times. The chain has TRBV12-2 and TRBJ1-1; the table's TRBD1 call for D was not verified on the DNA. TRBV12-2 is flagged as a pseudogene. The CDR3 is made up of 14 amino acids. In nucleotides, the CDR3 is TGTGCAAGTCGTCCCGACAGGGGGGACACTGAAGCTTTCTTT. It specifies CASRPDRGDTEAFF.

This clone showed up many times. This chain joins TRBV27 and TRBJ2-1, with 13 bases aligning to TRBD2. The CDR3 runs to 17 residues. Unmatched junction bases numbered 8, after V lost 7 bases and J lost 2 bases. Germline loops: CDR1 MNHEY, CDR2 SMNVEV (reference sequence). The CDR3 DNA is TGTGCCAGCAAACCGGGACTAGCGGGGCCCCCCTACAATGAGCAGTTCTTC. Protein sequence: CASKPGLAGPPYNEQFF.

The rearrangement links TRBV2 to TRBJ2-1; no definite D call. Deletions cut 8 bases from V and 1 base from J, with 15 bases between. This CDR3 has 15 residues. Germline assignment: CDR1 SNHLY and CDR2 FYNNEI. Written as DNA, the CDR3 is TGTGCCAGCTGCTGCCCGGGTCGGTCCTACAATGAGCAGTTCTTC. Protein: CASCCPGRSYNEQFF.

The chain combines TRBV10-2 with TRBJ2-7, with D unresolved. This CDR3 has 15 residues. Trimming removed 7 bases at V and 2 bases at J, with 18 bases between. Germline V gene data show CDR1 as WSHSY and CDR2 as SAAADI. The CDR3 DNA follows: TGCGCCAGCAAAGTCAATCCGGACCTAACCTACGAGCAGTACTTC. Protein product: CASKVNPDLTYEQYF.

V usage is TRBV27 and J usage is TRBJ2-7; 12 nucleotides agree with TRBD2. The junction had 5 bases not matched to a gene; V was cut back by 5 bases and J by 0 bases. The CDR3 length is 16 residues. The germline V gene encodes CDR1 MNHEY and CDR2 SMNVEV (reference sequence). CDR3 region: CASSLTSGGYSYEQYF. For the CDR3, the DNA is TGTGCCAGCAGTCTGACTAGCGGGGGATACTCCTACGAGCAGTACTTC.

The CDR3 loop reads CSVRGRYNEQFF. The CDR3 nucleotides are TGCAGCGTTAGAGGGAGATACAATGAGCAGTTCTTC. The genes are TRBV29-1 and TRBJ2-1, with D perhaps TRBD2 (5 bases). The CDR3 is made up of 12 amino acids. The ends were cut back, 5 bases at V and 4 bases at J, with 9 bases in the middle. Germline V gene data show CDR1 as SQVTM and CDR2 as ANQGSEA.

The gene calls are TRBV7-8 and TRBJ2-5, with a tentative D call TRBD2 (6 bases). CDR1 and CDR2 from the germline V gene are SGHVS and FQNEAQ. Trimming took 5 bases from V and 5 from J, leaving 24 bases between them. CDR3 length: 17 residues. The CDR3 sequence: CASSVTWWRDFYETQYF. CDR3 sequence (DNA): TGTGCCAGCAGCGTTACTTGGTGGCGGGACTTCTATGAGACCCAGTACTTC.

This clone was picked up a small number of times. This chain uses TRBV19 with TRBJ1-4; D gene unclear. CDR1 is LNHDA, CDR2 SQIVND, per germline (reference sequence). This CDR3 has 15 residues. The V end was cut by 0 bases, the J end by 4 bases, with 9 bases between. The CDR3 sequence: CASSIDYGINEKLFF. CDR3 coding DNA: TGTGCCAGTAGTATAGATTACGGAATTAATGAAAAACTGTTTTTT.

This clone was counted at least ten times. The J gene is TRBJ2-1, the V gene TRBV28, with 7 bases that match TRBD2. CDR1 and CDR2 from the germline V gene are MDHEN and SYDVKM. Trimming took 3 bases from V and 3 from J; bases not matched to a gene: 8. The CDR3 is 16 amino acids. CDR3 residues: CASSFQSSGGYNEQFF. The CDR3 DNA follows: TGTGCCAGCAGTTTTCAGTCCTCGGGGGGCTACAATGAGCAGTTCTTC.

This chain joins TRBV6-5 and TRBJ2-7; the match to TRBD2 covers 10 bases. Germline V CDR1 and CDR2: MNHEY, SVGAGI. The ends lost 2 bases at V and 3 bases at J; junction bases unmatched: 4. The CDR3 covers 15 residues. The CDR3 loop reads CASSYGPSGSYEQYF. The CDR3 nucleotides read TGTGCCAGCAGTTACGGACCTAGCGGGAGCTACGAGCAGTACTTC.

The chain couples TRBV5-4 to TRBJ2-7; possible D gene TRBD2, 6 bases. This CDR3 comprises 15 residues. Germline loops: CDR1 SGHNT, CDR2 YYREEE (reference sequence). With 0 bases removed from V and 6 bases from J, the gap between germline ends came to 16 bases. CDR3 loop: CASSLGHAGSGEQYF. CDR3 coding DNA: TGTGCCAGCAGCTTGGGACACGCGGGAAGCGGCGAGCAGTACTTC.

The chain combines TRBV13 with TRBJ2-7, with a possible D match to TRBD1 (5 bases). The CDR3 length is 10 residues. CDR1 and CDR2 (germline): PRHDT, FYEKMQ (reference sequence). The germline V and J ends were trimmed by 8 bases and 6 bases, with 8 bases remaining between them. CDR3 nucleotide sequence: TGTGCCAGCGGGGCCGGCGAGCAGTACTTC. This codes for CASGAGEQYF.

This clone was seen ten or more times. The chain uses TRBV10-1 and TRBJ2-1; TRBD2 matches at 8 bases. Germline V gene lookup returns CDR1 WNHNN and CDR2 SYGVQD (reference sequence). V lost 8 bases and J lost 7; bases outside the gene matches: 13. The CDR3 is 15 amino acids. The CDR3 loop reads CASPFLREGLNEQFF. CDR3 in DNA: TGCGCCAGCCCGTTCTTACGGGAGGGCCTTAATGAGCAGTTCTTC.

The rearrangement links TRBV7-9 to TRBJ2-7, with 8 bases fitting TRBD2. Germline assignment: CDR1 SEHNR and CDR2 FQNEAQ (reference sequence). This CDR3 spans 19 amino acids. Trimming cost V 3 bases and J 1 base; bases outside gene matches: 17. DNA for the CDR3: TGTGCCAGCAGCTTTATAGGGTGGAGGTCCAGCGGGGGTTCCTACGAGCAGTACTTC. Translating it yields CASSFIGWRSSGGSYEQYF. Supplemented by reference TRBV7-9 and TRBJ2-7, the full variable domain reads DTGVSQNPRHKITKRGQNVTFRCDPISEHNRLYWYRQTLGQGPEFLTYFQNEAQLEKSRLLSDRFSAERPKGSFSTLEIQRTEQGDSAMYLCASSFIGWRSSGGSYEQYFGPGTRLTVT.

The chain links TRBV7-6 to TRBJ2-1, with a tentative D call TRBD2 (7 bases). The CDR3 spans 16 residues. The germline CDR1 and CDR2 sequences are SGHVS and FNYEAQ. V lost 0 bases to trimming and J lost 10 bases, with 19 bases between them. CDR3 in amino acids: CASSLAVWEGQGEQFF. In nucleotides, the CDR3 is TGTGCCAGCAGCTTAGCGGTCTGGGAGGGCCAGGGGGAGCAGTTCTTC.

The genes are TRBV2 and TRBJ2-1; D perhaps matches TRBD2 (6 bases). CDR1 and CDR2 (germline): SNHLY, FYNNEI. The V end lost 6 bases, the J end lost 10 bases, and 19 bases lay between the germline ends. CDR3 length: 14 amino acids. The CDR3 is CASRELPPGVEQFF. Here the CDR3 DNA reads TGTGCCAGCAGAGAACTCCCACCGGGAGTCGAGCAGTTCTTC.

The chain carries TRBV28 and TRBJ1-5; D is unclear. The CDR3 sequence is 16 residues long. CDR1 and CDR2 from the germline V gene are MDHEN and SYDVKM. V lost 5 bases and J 0 bases, leaving 14 bases between the germline ends. Here the CDR3 reads CASSRSYQYSNQPQHF. In nucleotides, the CDR3 is TGTGCCAGCAGTCGCTCCTACCAATATAGCAATCAGCCCCAGCATTTT.

This chain connects TRBV7-2 to TRBJ2-7, with 7 nucleotides matching TRBD2. CDR3 length: 15 amino acids. Trimming took 4 bases from V and 2 from J; bases not matched to a gene: 8. CDR1 SGHTA and CDR2 FQGNSA come from the germline V gene. CDR3 bases: TGTGCCAGCAGCTCGATGGGGGGGAGGGCCTACGAGCAGTACTTC. Residues: CASSSMGGRAYEQYF.

The chain couples TRBV7-9 to TRBJ2-1; possibly TRBD2 for D (6 bases). CDR1 and CDR2 (germline): SEHNR, FQNEAQ (reference sequence). V was trimmed by 5 bases and J by 5 bases, leaving 13 bases between them. The CDR3 consists of 14 residues. DNA of the CDR3: TGTGCCAGCAGCCTCGGGACGGGGGACAATGAGCAGTTCTTC. Translated: CASSLGTGDNEQFF.

This clone occurred once. The chain links TRBV30 to TRBJ1-1; no clear D gene. This CDR3 is 12 amino acids long. CDR1 is GTSNPN and CDR2 is SVGIG in the germline V gene (reference sequence). The V end was cut by 2 bases, the J end by 4 bases, with 8 bases between. CDR3 nucleotide sequence: TGTGCCTGGAGTTTCGGCTTCACTGAAGCTTTCTTT. It translates to CAWSFGFTEAFF.

The rearrangement joins TRBV29-1 to TRBJ2-7; 8 bases align to TRBD1. The CDR3 runs to 14 residues. The J segment lost 1 base and the V segment lost 5 bases, leaving 7 bases of the junction unmatched. Per germline, CDR1 SQVTM and CDR2 ANQGSEA. The CDR3 DNA is TGCAGCGTTAAGGGACAGGAAAATTCCTACGAGCAGTACTTC. As protein: CSVKGQENSYEQYF.

The chain links TRBV6-1 to TRBJ2-7; D is unclear. V dropped 4 bases and J dropped 6 bases, with 16 bases sitting between them. Germline V lookup: CDR1 MNHNS, CDR2 SASEGT. The CDR3 consists of 14 residues. CDR3: CASSVRAAFCEQYF. The CDR3 nucleotides read TGTGCCAGCAGTGTAAGGGCTGCCTTTTGCGAGCAGTACTTC.